The 14 T cell receptor beta chains presented below share a single source sample, sequenced in a study of neurological immune-mediated disorders. TCRdb reanalysed the 5' RACE reads using MiXCR and keeps one entry per CDR3 protein. Counted here are about 21,000 distinct CDR3 sequences, roughly 15% occurring once; the ten biggest clones make up 15%. Sequencing was done on a sample of PBMCs. The receptor set was obtained from a female donor with HTLV-1-associated myelopathy (HAM/TSP).

This clonotype was seen repeatedly, ten times or more. This chain joins TRBV6-5 and TRBJ2-1, with unresolved D. Trimming stripped 0 bases from V and 4 bases from J, with 10 bases between. Germline-derived CDR1 and CDR2 are MNHEY and SVGAGI. The CDR3 totals 15 residues. The CDR3 reads CASSYSVSLYNEQFF. The CDR3 nucleotides read TGTGCCAGCAGTTACTCCGTTTCGTTGTACAATGAGCAGTTCTTC.

At least ten counts were recorded for this clonotype. V is TRBV5-1 and J is TRBJ2-3; D may be TRBD1 or TRBD2 (6 bases each). The CDR3 extends over 15 amino acids. Trimming shortened V by 0 bases and J by 2 bases, and 10 bases separated the two germline ends. CDR1 and CDR2 (germline): SGHRS, YFSETQ. Written as DNA, the CDR3 is TGCGCCAGCAGCTTGGGCGGGACACTCACAGATACGCAGTATTTT. Its translation: CASSLGGTLTDTQYF.

The chain employs TRBV10-3 and TRBJ2-7; D is unclear. Looked up from germline, CDR1 is ENHRY and CDR2 is SYGVKD. The CDR3 sequence is 13 residues long. V was clipped by 6 bases and J by 0 bases, with 9 bases between them. CDR3 sequence: CAIRDASSYEQYF. The CDR3 coding sequence is TGTGCCATCAGGGACGCTAGCTCCTACGAGCAGTACTTC.

CDR3 region: CSARDWGRQETQYF. The DNA for the CDR3 is TGCAGTGCTAGAGATTGGGGGCGCCAAGAGACCCAGTACTTC. The genes are TRBV20-1 and TRBJ2-5, with D possibly matching TRBD1 (6 bases). Deletions cut 0 bases from V and 1 base from J, with 9 bases between. Germline assignment: CDR1 DFQATT and CDR2 SNEGSKA (reference sequence). The CDR3 extends over 14 amino acids.

This clonotype was seen ten or more times. This sequence joins TRBV20-1 and TRBJ2-1; D call uncertain. CDR1 is DFQATT and CDR2 is SNEGSKA in the germline V gene (reference sequence). The CDR3 length is 13 residues. Trimming shortened V by 3 bases and J by 13 bases, and 19 bases separated the two germline ends. The CDR3 spells CSASAISSMSQFF. CDR3 in DNA: TGCAGTGCTAGTGCTATATCATCAATGAGTCAGTTCTTC.

This clonotype was recorded at least ten times. The conserved phenylalanine or tryptophan is not found at the CDR3 terminus, so this likely reflects a read error. It is unclear where the CDR3 begins or ends on the DNA, so no DNA is shown, and the CDR3 is as TCRdb lists it. The V gene is TRBV20-1, the J gene TRBJ1-2; the DNA was not compared with TRBD1, the D call given in the table. The CDR3 has 16 amino acids, counting both end residues. CDR1 and CDR2 from the germline V gene are DFQATT and SNEGSKA (reference sequence). The CDR3 here is CSARGGTGGRDGPLHL.

The V call is TRBV5-1, the J call TRBJ2-2; 9 bases match TRBD1. Germline trimming cut 5 bases from V and 6 bases from J; bases unmatched to any gene: 14. This CDR3 has 17 amino acids. Germline V gene data show CDR1 as SGHRS and CDR2 as YFSETQ. For the CDR3, the DNA is TGCGCCAGCAGAGTTTCGCCGACCGGGACAGGGCCCGGGGAGCTGTTTTTT. It yields the protein CASRVSPTGTGPGELFF. Filled out from reference TRBV5-1 and TRBJ2-2, the complete variable domain reads KAGVTQTPRYLIKTRGQQVTLSCSPISGHRSVSWYQQTPGQGLQFLFEYFSETQRNKGNFPGRFSGRQFSNSRSEMNVSTLELGDSALYLCASRVSPTGTGPGELFFGEGSRLTVL.

This clonotype came up many times. V gene TRBV27 combines with J gene TRBJ2-1; possibly TRBD2 for D (5 bases). V dropped 5 bases and J dropped 0 bases, with 8 bases sitting between them. Germline CDR1 MNHEY, CDR2 SMNVEV (reference sequence). The CDR3 length is 14 residues. The CDR3 loop reads CASSELGSYNEQFF. The CDR3, as DNA: TGTGCCAGCAGTGAACTAGGCTCCTACAATGAGCAGTTCTTC.

About this clonotype itself: The junction departs from germline at one end; a sequencing error may be responsible. V is TRBV7-8 and J is TRBJ2-3; D call uncertain. The CDR3 contains 18 residues. From germline, CDR1 is SGHVS and CDR2 FQNEAQ. The CDR3 nucleotides are TGTGACAGCATGGTTCCCCTAACCCGGCGCCCGCGCACAGATACGCAGTATTTT. Its protein product is CDSMVPLTRRPRTDTQYF.

This clonotype appeared many times. V usage is TRBV20-1 and J usage is TRBJ2-7; 11 nucleotides agree with TRBD2. Germline V gene data show CDR1 as DFQATT and CDR2 as SNEGSKA (reference sequence). V gave up 5 bases and J gave up 3 bases; unmatched junction bases: 6. The CDR3 consists of 14 residues. The CDR3: CSASPGLADYEQYF. CDR3 nucleotide sequence: TGCAGTGCTTCCCCGGGACTAGCGGACTACGAGCAGTACTTC.

The V gene is TRBV7-7, the J gene TRBJ2-1, with D possibly matching TRBD2 (6 bases). Germline V gene data show CDR1 as SSHAT and CDR2 as FNYEAQ (reference sequence). Trimming shortened V by 1 base and J by 7 bases, and 11 bases separated the two germline ends. This CDR3 spans 14 amino acids. The CDR3 DNA is TGTGCCAGCAGCTTAGATAACGGGGGAAATGAGCAGTTCTTC. Its translation: CASSLDNGGNEQFF.

This clonotype was seen many times. This chain joins TRBV20-1 and TRBJ2-7; no reliable D call. CDR3 length: 12 residues. The germline V gene encodes CDR1 DFQATT and CDR2 SNEGSKA (reference sequence). V was shortened by 0 bases and J by 6 bases, with 9 bases between the two germline ends. Here the CDR3 reads CSAREPDLEQYF. The CDR3 nucleotides read TGCAGTGCTAGAGAACCCGATCTCGAGCAGTACTTC.

This clonotype has only a few counts. J is TRBJ2-5 and V is TRBV15, with TRBD1 matching over 7 bases. The germline gives CDR1 LNHNV, CDR2 YYDKDF (reference sequence). After removal of 5 bases from V and 0 bases from J, the junction contained 3 bases not matched to a gene. CDR3 length: 14 residues. The CDR3 nucleotides are TGTGCCACCAGCCACAGGGGCGACCAAGAGACCCAGTACTTC. The encoded protein is CATSHRGDQETQYF.

This clonotype is deemed medium-sized. J is TRBJ2-7 and V is TRBV6-2 or TRBV6-3; D might be TRBD1 (6 bases). Germline CDR1 is MNHEY and CDR2 is SVGEGT. Trimming removed 5 bases at V and 2 bases at J, with 13 bases between. The CDR3 length is 14 residues. The CDR3 is CASSRQQGAYEQYF. CDR3 bases: TGTGCCAGCAGTCGACAACAGGGAGCCTACGAGCAGTACTTC.